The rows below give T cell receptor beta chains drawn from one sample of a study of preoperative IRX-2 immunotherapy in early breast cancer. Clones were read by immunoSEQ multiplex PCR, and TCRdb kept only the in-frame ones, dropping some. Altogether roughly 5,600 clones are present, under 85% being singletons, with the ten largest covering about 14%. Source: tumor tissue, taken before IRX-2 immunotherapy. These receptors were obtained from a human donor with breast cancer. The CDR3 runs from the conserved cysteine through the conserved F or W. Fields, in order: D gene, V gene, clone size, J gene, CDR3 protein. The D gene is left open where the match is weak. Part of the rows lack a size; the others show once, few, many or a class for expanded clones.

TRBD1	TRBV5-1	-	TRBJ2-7	CASSPGQGLYYEQYF
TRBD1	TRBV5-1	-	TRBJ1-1	CASSLEITGGNTEAFF
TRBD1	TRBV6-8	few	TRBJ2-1	CASNGQGVNEQFF
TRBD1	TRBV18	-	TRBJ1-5	CASSPGTVNQPQHF
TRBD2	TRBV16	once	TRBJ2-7	CASSQVAGGPYEQYF
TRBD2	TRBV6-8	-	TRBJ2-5	CASSFSGMRQETQYF
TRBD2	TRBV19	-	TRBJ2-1	CASSMETSGWNEQFF
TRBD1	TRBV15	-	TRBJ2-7	CATSIRQGGHEQYF
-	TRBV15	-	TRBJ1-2	CATSRGMDGTWGGYTF
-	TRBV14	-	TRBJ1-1	CASSPLGTYEAFF
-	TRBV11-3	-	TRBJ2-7	CASSRAEEFYEQYF
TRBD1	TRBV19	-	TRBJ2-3	CASMDQGTGTDTQYF
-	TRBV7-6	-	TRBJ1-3	CASSFGGSGNTIYF
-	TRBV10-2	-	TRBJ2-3	CASSAITDWSQRDTQYF
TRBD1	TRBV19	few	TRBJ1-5	CASKGGQGGNQPQHF
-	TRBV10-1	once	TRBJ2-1	CASSDQVIGNEQFF
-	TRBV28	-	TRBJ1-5	CASSSDRIYNQPQHF
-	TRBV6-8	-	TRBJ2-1	CASTLKTSYNEQFF
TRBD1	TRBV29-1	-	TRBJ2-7	CSAGQGSSYEQYF
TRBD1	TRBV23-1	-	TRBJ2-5	CASSQDPFRGQETQYF
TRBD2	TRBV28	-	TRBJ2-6	CASSTLAGKISGANVLTF
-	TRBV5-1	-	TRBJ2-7	CASSPVGGSSYEQYF
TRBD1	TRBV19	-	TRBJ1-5	CASSSGTGFWQPQHF
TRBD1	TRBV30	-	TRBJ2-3	CAWSAGGPADTQYF
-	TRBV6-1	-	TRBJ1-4	CASSEGRRFYNEKLFF
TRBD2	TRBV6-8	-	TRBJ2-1	CASMNVAVAGVAWNEQFF
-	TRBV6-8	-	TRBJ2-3	CASSPLSTDTQYF
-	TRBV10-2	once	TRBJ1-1	CASSETVTNTEAFF
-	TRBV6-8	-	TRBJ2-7	CASRTGGSYEQYF
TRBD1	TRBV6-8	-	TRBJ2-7	CASSNTGTGMDEQYF
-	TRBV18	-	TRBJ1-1	CASSPPGRQNTEAFF
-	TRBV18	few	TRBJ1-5	CASSPSRRDQPQHF
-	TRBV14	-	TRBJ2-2	CASSQGFNTGELFF
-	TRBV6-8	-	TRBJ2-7	CASSYSDRSYEQYF
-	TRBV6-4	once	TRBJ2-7	CASSRAYEQYF
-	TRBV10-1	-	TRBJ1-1	CASSEAGRGAFF
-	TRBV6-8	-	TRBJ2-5	CASSPYSGGGKETQYF
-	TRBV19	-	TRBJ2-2	CASSPFSAGELFF
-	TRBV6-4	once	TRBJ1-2	CASSYPLGGHNYGYTF
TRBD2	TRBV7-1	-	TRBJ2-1	CASSLRAGRGYNEQFF
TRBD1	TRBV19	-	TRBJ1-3	CASSQGGQISGNTIYF
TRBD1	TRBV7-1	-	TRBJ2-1	CASSAQGANEQFF
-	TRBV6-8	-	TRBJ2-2	CASSPAWGNTGELFF
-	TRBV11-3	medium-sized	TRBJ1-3	CASSSELRSSGNTIYF
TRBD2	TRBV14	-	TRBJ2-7	CASSPDGVAGGVREQYF
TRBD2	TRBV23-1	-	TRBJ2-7	CASTPLAGSFYEQYF
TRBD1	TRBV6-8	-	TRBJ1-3	CASSQGQWDVDLNTIYF
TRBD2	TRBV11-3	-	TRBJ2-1	CASSSLAGGVEQFF
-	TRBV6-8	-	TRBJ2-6	CASSYEDSGANVLTF
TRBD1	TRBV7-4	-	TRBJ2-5	CASSSMTGVETQYF
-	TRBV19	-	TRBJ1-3	CASKSGELDGNTIYF
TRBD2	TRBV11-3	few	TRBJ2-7	CASSYRGSVYEQYF
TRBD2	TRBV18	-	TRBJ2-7	CASSPEGLAGSYEQYF
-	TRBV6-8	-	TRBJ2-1	CASSYSQDREQFF
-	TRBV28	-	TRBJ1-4	CASTSAGGGEKLFF
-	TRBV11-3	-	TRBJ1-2	CASSLEGVANYGYTF